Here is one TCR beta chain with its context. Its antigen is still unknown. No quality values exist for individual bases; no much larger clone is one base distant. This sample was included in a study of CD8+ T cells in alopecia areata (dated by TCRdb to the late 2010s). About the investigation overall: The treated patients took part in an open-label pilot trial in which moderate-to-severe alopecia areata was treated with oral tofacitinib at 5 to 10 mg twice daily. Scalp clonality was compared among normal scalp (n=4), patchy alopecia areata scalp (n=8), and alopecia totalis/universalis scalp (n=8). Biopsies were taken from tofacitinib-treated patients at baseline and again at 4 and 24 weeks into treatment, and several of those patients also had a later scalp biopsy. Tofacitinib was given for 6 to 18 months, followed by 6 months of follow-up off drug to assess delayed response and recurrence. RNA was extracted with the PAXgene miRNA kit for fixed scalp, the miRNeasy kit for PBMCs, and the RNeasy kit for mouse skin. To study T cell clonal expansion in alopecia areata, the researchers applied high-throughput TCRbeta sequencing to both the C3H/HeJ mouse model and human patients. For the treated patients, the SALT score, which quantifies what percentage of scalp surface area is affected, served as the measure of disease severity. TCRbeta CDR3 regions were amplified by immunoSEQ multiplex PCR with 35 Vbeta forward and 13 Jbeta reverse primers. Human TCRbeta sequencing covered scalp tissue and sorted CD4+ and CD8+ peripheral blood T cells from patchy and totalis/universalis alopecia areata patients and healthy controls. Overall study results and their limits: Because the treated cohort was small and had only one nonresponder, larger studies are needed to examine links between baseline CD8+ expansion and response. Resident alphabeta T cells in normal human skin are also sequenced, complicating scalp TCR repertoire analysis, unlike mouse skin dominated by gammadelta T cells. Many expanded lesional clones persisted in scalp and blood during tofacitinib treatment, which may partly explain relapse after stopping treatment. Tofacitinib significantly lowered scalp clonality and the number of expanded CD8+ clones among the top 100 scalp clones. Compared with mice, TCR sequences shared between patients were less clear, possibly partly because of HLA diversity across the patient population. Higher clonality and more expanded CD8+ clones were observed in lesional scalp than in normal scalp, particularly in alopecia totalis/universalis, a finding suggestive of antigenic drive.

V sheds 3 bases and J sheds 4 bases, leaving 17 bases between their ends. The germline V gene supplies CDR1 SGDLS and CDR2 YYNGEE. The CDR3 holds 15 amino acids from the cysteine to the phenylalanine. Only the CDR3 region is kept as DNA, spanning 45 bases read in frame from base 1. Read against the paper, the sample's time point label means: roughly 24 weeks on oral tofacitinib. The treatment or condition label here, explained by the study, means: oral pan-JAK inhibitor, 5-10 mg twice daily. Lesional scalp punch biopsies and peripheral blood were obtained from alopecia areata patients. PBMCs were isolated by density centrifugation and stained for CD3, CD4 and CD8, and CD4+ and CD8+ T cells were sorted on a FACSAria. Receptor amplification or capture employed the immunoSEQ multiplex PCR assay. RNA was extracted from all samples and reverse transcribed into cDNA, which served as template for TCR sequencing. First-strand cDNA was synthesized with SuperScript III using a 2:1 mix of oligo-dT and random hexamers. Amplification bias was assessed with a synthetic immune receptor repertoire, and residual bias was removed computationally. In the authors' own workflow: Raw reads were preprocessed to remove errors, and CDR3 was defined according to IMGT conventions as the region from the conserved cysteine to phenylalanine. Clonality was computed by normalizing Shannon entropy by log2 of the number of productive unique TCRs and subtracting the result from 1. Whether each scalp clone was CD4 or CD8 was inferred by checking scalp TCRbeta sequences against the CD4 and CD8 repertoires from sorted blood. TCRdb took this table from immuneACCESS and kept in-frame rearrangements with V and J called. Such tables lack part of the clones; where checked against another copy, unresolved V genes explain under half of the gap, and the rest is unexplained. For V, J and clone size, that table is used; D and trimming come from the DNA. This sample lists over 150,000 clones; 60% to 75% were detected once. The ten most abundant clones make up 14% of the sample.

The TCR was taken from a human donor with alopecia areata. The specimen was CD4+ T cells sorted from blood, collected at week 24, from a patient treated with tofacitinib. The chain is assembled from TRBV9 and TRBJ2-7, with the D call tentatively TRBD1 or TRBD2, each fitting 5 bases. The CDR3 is CASSASRVRGYEQYF. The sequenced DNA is TGTGCCAGCAGCGCTTCCAGGGTCCGCGGGTACGAGCAGTACTTC.